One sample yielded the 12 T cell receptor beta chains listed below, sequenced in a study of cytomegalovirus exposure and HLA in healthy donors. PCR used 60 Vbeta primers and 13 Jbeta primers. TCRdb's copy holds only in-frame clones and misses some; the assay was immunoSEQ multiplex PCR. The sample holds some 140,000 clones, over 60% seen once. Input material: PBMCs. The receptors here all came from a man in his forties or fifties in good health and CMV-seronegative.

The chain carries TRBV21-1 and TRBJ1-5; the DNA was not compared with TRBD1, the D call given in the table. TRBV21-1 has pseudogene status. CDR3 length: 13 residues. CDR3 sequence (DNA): TGTGCCAGCAGCGGACAGGTGGGTCAGCCCCAGCATTTT. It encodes CASSGQVGQPQHF.

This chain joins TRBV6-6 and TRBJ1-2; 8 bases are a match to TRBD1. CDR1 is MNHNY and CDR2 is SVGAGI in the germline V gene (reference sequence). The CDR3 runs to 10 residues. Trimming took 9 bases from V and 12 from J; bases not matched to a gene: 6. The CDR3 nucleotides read TGTGCCAGTTCGGACAGGGTCCACACCTTC. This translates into CASSDRVHTF.

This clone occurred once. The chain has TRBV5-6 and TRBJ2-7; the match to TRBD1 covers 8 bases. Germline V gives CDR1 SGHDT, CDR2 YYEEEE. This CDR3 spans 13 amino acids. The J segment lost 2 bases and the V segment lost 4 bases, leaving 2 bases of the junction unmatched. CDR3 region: CASSQGAAYEQYF. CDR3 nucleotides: TGTGCCAGCAGCCAGGGGGCCGCCTACGAGCAGTACTTC.

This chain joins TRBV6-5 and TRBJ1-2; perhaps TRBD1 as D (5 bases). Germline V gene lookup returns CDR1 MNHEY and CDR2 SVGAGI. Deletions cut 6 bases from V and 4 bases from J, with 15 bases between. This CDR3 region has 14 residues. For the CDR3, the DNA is TGTGCCAGCAGGGGGGGAGGGAGATCCTATGGCTACACCTTC. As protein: CASRGGGRSYGYTF.

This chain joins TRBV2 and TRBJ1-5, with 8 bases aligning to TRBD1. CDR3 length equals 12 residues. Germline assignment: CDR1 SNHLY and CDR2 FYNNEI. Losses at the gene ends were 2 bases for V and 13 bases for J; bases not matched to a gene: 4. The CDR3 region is CASSEQDRAQHF. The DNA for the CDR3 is TGTGCCAGCAGTGAACAGGACAGGGCTCAGCATTTT. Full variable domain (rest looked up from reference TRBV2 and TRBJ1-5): EPEVTQTPSHQVTQMGQEVILRCVPISNHLYFYWYRQILGQKVEFLVSFYNNEISEKSEIFDDQFSVERPDGSNFTLKIRSTKLEDSAMYFCASSEQDRAQHFGDGTRLSIL.

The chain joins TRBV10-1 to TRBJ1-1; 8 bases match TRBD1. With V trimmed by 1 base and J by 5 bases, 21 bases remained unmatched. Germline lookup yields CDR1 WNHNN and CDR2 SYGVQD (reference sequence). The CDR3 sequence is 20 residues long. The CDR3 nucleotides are TGCGCCAGCAGTGAGTACCGCCAGGACAGGGAATGTAAGAGGGGGACTGAAGCTTTCTTT. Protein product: CASSEYRQDRECKRGTEAFF.

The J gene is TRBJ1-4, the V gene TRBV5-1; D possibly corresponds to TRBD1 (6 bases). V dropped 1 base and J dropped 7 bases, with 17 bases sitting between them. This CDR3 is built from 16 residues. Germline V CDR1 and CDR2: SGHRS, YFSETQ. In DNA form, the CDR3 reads TGCGCCAGCAGCTTGAATGGGGGGGGCTCAACTGAAAAACTGTTTTTT. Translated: CASSLNGGGSTEKLFF.

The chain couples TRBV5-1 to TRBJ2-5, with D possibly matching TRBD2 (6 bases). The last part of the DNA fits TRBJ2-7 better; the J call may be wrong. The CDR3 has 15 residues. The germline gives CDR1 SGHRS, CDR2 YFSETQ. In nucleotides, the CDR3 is TGCGCCAGCAGCTTGGTCGGGGACTCTTCCTACGAGCAGTACTTC. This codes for CASSLVGDSSYEQYF.

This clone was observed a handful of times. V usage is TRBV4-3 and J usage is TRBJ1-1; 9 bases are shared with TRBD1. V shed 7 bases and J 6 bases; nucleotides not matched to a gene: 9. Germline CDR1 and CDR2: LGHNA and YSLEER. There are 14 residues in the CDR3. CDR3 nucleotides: TGCGCCAGCAACGGAGACAGGGGGAGTTCTGAAGCTTTCTTT. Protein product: CASNGDRGSSEAFF.

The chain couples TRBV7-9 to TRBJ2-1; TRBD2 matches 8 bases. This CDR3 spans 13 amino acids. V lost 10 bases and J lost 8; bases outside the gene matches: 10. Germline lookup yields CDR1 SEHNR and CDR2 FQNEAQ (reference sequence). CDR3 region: CATPGLVPYEQFF. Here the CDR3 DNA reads TGTGCCACCCCGGGACTAGTTCCCTATGAGCAGTTCTTC.

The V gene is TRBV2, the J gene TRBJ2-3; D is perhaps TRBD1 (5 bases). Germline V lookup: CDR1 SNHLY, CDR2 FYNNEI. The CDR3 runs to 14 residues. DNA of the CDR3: TGTGCAAGCGAAGGCCCAGGGCCCACAGATACGCAGTATTTT. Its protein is CASEGPGPTDTQYF.

CDR3 amino acids: CASSSDRTDTQYF. The CDR3 DNA is TGTGCCAGCTCATCCGACAGGACAGATACGCAGTATTTT. This chain joins TRBV18 and TRBJ2-3; the D gene is possibly TRBD1 (6 bases). The V end was cut by 5 bases, the J end by 3 bases, with 9 bases between. Per germline, CDR1 KGHSH and CDR2 LQKENI. The length of the CDR3 is 13 residues.